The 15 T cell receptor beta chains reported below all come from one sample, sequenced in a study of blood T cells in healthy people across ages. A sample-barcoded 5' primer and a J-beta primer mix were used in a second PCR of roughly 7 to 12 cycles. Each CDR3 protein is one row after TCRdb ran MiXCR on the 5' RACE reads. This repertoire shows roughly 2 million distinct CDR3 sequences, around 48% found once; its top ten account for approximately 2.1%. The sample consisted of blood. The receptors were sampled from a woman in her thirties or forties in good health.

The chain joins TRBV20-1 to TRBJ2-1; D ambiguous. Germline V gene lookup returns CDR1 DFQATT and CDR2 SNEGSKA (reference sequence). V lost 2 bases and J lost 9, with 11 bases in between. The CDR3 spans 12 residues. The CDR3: CSARSGFSEQFF. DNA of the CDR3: TGCAGTGCTAGAAGTGGTTTTAGTGAGCAGTTCTTC.

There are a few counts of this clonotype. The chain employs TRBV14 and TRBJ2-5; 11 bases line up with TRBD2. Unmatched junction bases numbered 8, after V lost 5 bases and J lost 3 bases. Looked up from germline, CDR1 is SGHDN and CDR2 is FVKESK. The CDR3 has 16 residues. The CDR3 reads CASSERLAGRKETQYF. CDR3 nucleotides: TGTGCCAGCAGCGAAAGACTAGCGGGGCGAAAAGAGACCCAGTACTTC. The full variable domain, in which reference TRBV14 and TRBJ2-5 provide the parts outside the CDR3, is EAGVTQFPSHSVIEKGQTVTLRCDPISGHDNLYWYRRVMGKEIKFLLHFVKESKQDESGMPNNRFLAERTGGTYSTLKVQPAELEDSGVYFCASSERLAGRKETQYFGPGTRLLVL.

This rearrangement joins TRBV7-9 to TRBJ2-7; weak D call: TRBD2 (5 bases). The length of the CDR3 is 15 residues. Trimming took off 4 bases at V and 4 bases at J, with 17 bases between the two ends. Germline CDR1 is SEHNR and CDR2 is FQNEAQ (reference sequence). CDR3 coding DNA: TGTGCCAGCAGCTCGGAGGAGATCGTAGGTTACGAGCAGTACTTC. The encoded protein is CASSSEEIVGYEQYF.

The CDR3 DNA is TGCGCCAGCAGCTTTGAGGCTAGCTATGGCTACACCTTC. This codes for CASSFEASYGYTF. The genes are TRBV5-1 and TRBJ1-2; no reliable D call. In germline, CDR1 is SGHRS, CDR2 YFSETQ. Deletions cut 2 bases from V and 4 bases from J, with 9 bases between. The CDR3 length is 13 residues.

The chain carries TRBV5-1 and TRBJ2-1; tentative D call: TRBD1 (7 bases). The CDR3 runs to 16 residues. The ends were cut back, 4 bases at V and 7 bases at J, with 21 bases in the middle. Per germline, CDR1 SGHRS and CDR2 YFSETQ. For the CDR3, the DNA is TGCGCCAGCAGCCGAGACAGGGCGCAGGGAGGAAATGAGCAGTTCTTC. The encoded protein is CASSRDRAQGGNEQFF.

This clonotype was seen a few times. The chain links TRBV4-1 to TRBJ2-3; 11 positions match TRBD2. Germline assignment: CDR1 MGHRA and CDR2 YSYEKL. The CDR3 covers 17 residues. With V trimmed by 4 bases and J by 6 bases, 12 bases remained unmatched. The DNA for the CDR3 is TGCGCCAGCAGCCGGACTAGCGGGCGAAATCCCGGGGATACGCAGTATTTT. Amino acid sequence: CASSRTSGRNPGDTQYF.

DNA of the CDR3: TGTGCCAGCAGCCAAGTACGTCTAGCACGAATTCCACAAGATACGCAGTATTTT. It is translated as CASSQVRLARIPQDTQYF. V usage is TRBV3-1 and J usage is TRBJ2-3; tentative D call: TRBD2 (5 bases). V dropped 1 base and J dropped 5 bases, with 22 bases sitting between them. This CDR3 region has 18 residues. Germline lookup yields CDR1 LGHDT and CDR2 YNNKEL (reference sequence).

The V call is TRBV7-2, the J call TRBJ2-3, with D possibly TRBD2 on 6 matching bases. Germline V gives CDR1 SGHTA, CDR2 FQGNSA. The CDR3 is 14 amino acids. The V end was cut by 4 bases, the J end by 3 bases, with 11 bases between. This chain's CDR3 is CASSSSRGTDTQYF. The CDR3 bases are TGTGCCAGCAGCTCGAGTCGGGGGACAGATACGCAGTATTTT.

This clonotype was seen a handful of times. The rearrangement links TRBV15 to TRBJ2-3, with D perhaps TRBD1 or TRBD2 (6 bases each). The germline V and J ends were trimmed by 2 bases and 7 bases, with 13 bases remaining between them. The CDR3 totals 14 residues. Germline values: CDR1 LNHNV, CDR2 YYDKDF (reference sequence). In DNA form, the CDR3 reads TGTGCCACCAGCAGAACGGGGGCGCAGAATACGCAGTATTTT. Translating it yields CATSRTGAQNTQYF. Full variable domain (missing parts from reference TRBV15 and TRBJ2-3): DAMVIQNPRYQVTQFGKPVTLSCSQTLNHNVMYWYQQKSSQAPKLLFHYYDKDFNNEADTPDNFQSRRPNTSFCFLDIRSPGLGDTAMYLCATSRTGAQNTQYFGPGTRLTVL.

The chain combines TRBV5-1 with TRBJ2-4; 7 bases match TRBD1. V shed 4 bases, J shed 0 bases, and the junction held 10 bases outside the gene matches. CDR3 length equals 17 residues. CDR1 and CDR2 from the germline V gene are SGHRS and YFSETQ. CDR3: CASSPTGLGKAKNIQYF. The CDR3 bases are TGCGCCAGCAGCCCGACAGGGTTAGGAAAAGCCAAAAACATTCAGTACTTC.

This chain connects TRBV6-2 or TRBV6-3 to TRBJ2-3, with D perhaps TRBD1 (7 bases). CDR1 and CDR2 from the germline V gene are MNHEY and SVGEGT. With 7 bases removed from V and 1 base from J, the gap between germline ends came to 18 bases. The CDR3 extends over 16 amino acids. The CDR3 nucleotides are TGTGCCAGCAAAGAAGGAGGGGGCTACCGCACAGATACGCAGTATTTT. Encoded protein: CASKEGGGYRTDTQYF.

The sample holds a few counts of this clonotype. The CDR3 DNA reads as TGTGCCAGCAGCTTCTTCGCCCTCGCTGGGGCCAACGTCCTGACTTTC. Translated: CASSFFALAGANVLTF. The chain joins TRBV7-2 to TRBJ2-6; D not resolved. The CDR3 loop spans 16 amino acids. Germline-derived CDR1 and CDR2 are SGHTA and FQGNSA. Deletions cut 3 bases from V and 2 bases from J, with 11 bases between.

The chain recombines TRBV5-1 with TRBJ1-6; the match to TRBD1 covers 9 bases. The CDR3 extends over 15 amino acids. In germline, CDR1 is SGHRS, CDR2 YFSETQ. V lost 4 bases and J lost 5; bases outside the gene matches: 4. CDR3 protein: CASSGDRADNSPLHF. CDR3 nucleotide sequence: TGCGCCAGCAGCGGGGACAGGGCGGATAATTCACCCCTCCACTTT.

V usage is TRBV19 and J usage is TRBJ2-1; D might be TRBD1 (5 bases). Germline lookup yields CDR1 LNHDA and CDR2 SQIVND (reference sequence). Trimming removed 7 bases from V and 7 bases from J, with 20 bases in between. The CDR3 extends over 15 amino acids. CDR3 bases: TGTGCCAGTAAAAATGAGGCAGGGAATAGAAATGAGCAGTTCTTC. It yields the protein CASKNEAGNRNEQFF.

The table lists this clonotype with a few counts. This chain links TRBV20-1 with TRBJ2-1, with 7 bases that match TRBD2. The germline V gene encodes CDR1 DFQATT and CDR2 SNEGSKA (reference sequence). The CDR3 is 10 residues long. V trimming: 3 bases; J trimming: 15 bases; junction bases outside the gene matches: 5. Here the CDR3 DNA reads TGCAGTGCTAGGGATCGGGAGGCGTTCTTC. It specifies CSARDREAFF.